This TCR beta chain was captured in a study of blood T cell repertoires in COVID-19. The participants were between about 18 and 90 years old and came from under 25 US areas. Clinical history reported by participants formed the basis on which cohorts were assigned. The CDR3 is 16 amino acids. V was clipped by 5 bases and J by 7 bases; unmatched bases: 13. The V gene's germline CDR1 is MNHNY and CDR2 SVGAGI (reference sequence). Clones were read by immunoSEQ multiplex PCR, and TCRdb kept only the in-frame ones, dropping some. This table has roughly 310,000 clones, roughly 90% appearing once. The V gene is TRBV6-6, the J gene TRBJ1-5; TRBD1 agrees at 8 bases. The sequence was obtained from a man aged 60 to 69 who had recovered from COVID-19. Sequencing was performed on PBMCs or T cells enriched from blood (not recorded which). This CDR3 reads CASSRTDRGGRQPQHF. CDR3 DNA sequence: TGTGCCAGCAGTCGAACCGACAGGGGCGGCCGCCAGCCCCAGCATTTT.